These 24 T cell receptor beta chains share one sample of origin, sequenced in a study of PD-L1 blockade in urothelial cancer. As to time point: pretreatment peripheral blood. Using immunoSEQ multiplex PCR, the repertoire was profiled, and TCRdb retains in-frame clones only, with some absent. The sample holds tens of thousands of clones; more than 80% are singletons and the top ten take about 1%. Specimen: PBMCs, collected around atezolizumab (anti-PD-L1) treatment. These receptors all come from a woman of 80 years or more with urothelial cancer.

For the CDR3, the DNA is TGTGCCAGCAGTGGGACAGGGTCAAACTATGGCTACACCTTC. It is translated as CASSGTGSNYGYTF. The chain combines TRBV28 with TRBJ1-2; 9 nucleotides match TRBD1. J was trimmed by 2 bases and V by 5 bases; bases with no gene match: 3. The CDR3 is 14 amino acids. Germline CDR1 is MDHEN and CDR2 is SYDVKM.

The rearrangement joins TRBV5-5 to TRBJ1-5, with a weak D call TRBD1 (6 bases). The CDR3 has 15 amino acids. V was cut by 4 bases and J by 0 bases, with 11 bases left in between. CDR1 is SGHKS, CDR2 YYEKEE, per germline (reference sequence). The CDR3 sequence: CASSEDSYSNQPQHF. Here the CDR3 DNA reads TGTGCCAGCAGCGAGGACAGTTATAGCAATCAGCCCCAGCATTTT. Full variable domain (missing parts from reference TRBV5-5 and TRBJ1-5): DAGVTQSPTHLIKTRGQQVTLRCSPISGHKSVSWYQQVLGQGPQFIFQYYEKEERGRGNFPDRFSARQFPNYSSELNVNALLLGDSALYLCASSEDSYSNQPQHFGDGTRLSIL.

This chain joins TRBV9 and TRBJ2-3, with D hard to call. V dropped 2 bases and J dropped 6 bases, with 7 bases sitting between them. Germline V gene sequence: CDR1 SGDLS, CDR2 YYNGEE. The CDR3 loop spans 12 amino acids. CDR3: CASSVVVDTQYF. CDR3 DNA: TGTGCCAGCAGCGTCGTAGTGGATACGCAGTATTTT.

The rearrangement links TRBV9 to TRBJ1-4, with 9 bases that match TRBD1. Germline V CDR1 and CDR2: SGDLS, YYNGEE. This CDR3 comprises 15 residues. Trimming cost V 3 bases and J 7 bases; bases outside gene matches: 7. CDR3 loop: CASSAGGQGFEKLFF. The CDR3 DNA follows: TGTGCCAGCAGCGCGGGTGGACAGGGGTTTGAAAAACTGTTTTTT.

The V call is TRBV11-2, the J call TRBJ2-5; 7 nucleotides match TRBD2. Per germline, CDR1 SGHAT and CDR2 FQNNGV. The CDR3 is made up of 13 amino acids. V trimming: 8 bases; J trimming: 2 bases; junction bases outside the gene matches: 5. The CDR3 spells CASGRAEQETQYF. The CDR3 DNA is TGTGCCAGCGGGAGGGCGGAGCAAGAGACCCAGTACTTC.

The chain links TRBV7-2 to TRBJ1-1; 8 nucleotides line up with TRBD1. Germline CDR1 reads SGHTA; CDR2 reads FQGNSA. Trimming removed 5 bases from V and 4 bases from J; junction bases left unmatched: 3. The CDR3 sequence is 13 residues long. CDR3: CASSRTGSTEAFF. The DNA for the CDR3 is TGTGCCAGCAGCCGGACAGGGAGCACTGAAGCTTTCTTT.

The chain carries TRBV6-6 and TRBJ2-7; a possible D gene is TRBD2 (6 bases). The CDR3 totals 15 residues. V lost 4 bases to trimming and J lost 1 base, with 14 bases between them. In germline, CDR1 is MNHNY, CDR2 SVGAGI (reference sequence). The CDR3 coding sequence is TGTGCCAGCAGTTTCCCTGCCGCGGGATCCTACGAGCAGTACTTC. Its translation: CASSFPAAGSYEQYF.

A single count supports this clone. The chain carries TRBV5-8 and TRBJ1-2; 7 nucleotides line up with TRBD1. J lost 4 bases, V lost 4 bases, and 4 bases had no gene match. The CDR3 has 13 amino acids. Germline V gene lookup returns CDR1 SGHTS and CDR2 YDEGEE. CDR3 residues: CASSKDRIYGYTF. In DNA, the CDR3 is TGTGCCAGCAGCAAGGACAGGATCTATGGCTACACCTTC.

The chain employs TRBV6-1 and TRBJ2-1; 8 bases line up with TRBD2. J was trimmed by 7 bases and V by 7 bases; bases with no gene match: 6. CDR3 length: 13 residues. The germline V gene encodes CDR1 MNHNS and CDR2 SASEGT. CDR3 coding DNA: TGTGCCAGCAATCTACTAGCGGCGAATGAGCAGTTCTTC. It codes for CASNLLAANEQFF.

The rearrangement uses TRBV15 and TRBJ2-3; the D is unclear. Germline lookup yields CDR1 LNHNV and CDR2 YYDKDF (reference sequence). V shed 2 bases and J shed 2 bases, with 5 bases lying between them. The CDR3 loop spans 13 amino acids. CDR3 protein: CATSRQYTDTQYF. CDR3 coding DNA: TGTGCCACCAGCAGACAGTACACAGATACGCAGTATTTT.

The rearrangement uses TRBV7-9 and TRBJ1-2; 11 bases map to TRBD1. Germline CDR1 SEHNR, CDR2 FQNEAQ (reference sequence). This CDR3 is 15 amino acids long. The J segment lost 5 bases and the V segment lost 3 bases, leaving 5 bases of the junction unmatched. The CDR3 region is CASSFSGTGGYGYTF. The CDR3, as DNA: TGTGCCAGCAGCTTTTCCGGGACAGGGGGGTATGGCTACACCTTC.

The CDR3 loop reads CASSPRQGKGNTIYF. For the CDR3, the DNA is TGTGCCAGCAGTCCCCGACAGGGGAAAGGAAACACCATATATTTT. The chain has TRBV28 and TRBJ1-3; TRBD1 matches at 8 bases. Germline values: CDR1 MDHEN, CDR2 SYDVKM. The CDR3 is made up of 15 amino acids. J gave up 4 bases and V 5 bases, and 7 bases lay outside the gene matches. The whole variable domain, filled in from reference TRBV28 and TRBJ1-3, reads DVKVTQSSRYLVKRTGEKVFLECVQDMDHENMFWYRQDPGLGLRLIYFSYDVKMKEKGDIPEGYSVSREKKERFSLILESASTNQTSMYLCASSPRQGKGNTIYFGEGSWLTVV.

The chain is built from TRBV7-8 and TRBJ1-1; 8 nucleotides align to TRBD1. V was pared by 6 bases and J by 6 bases, with 3 bases of the junction left unmatched. CDR1 and CDR2 from the germline V gene are SGHVS and FQNEAQ. There are 12 residues in the CDR3. The CDR3 DNA sequence: TGTGCCAGCAGGCAGGGGGCGGCTGAAGCTTTCTTT. Protein product: CASRQGAAEAFF.

The chain combines TRBV2 with TRBJ2-3; maybe TRBD2 (5 bases). Germline values: CDR1 SNHLY, CDR2 FYNNEI. V shed 4 bases and J shed 1 base, with 12 bases lying between them. CDR3 length equals 15 residues. In DNA form, the CDR3 reads TGTGCCAGCAGTGTAAGGACTTCTCGCACAGATACGCAGTATTTT. This encodes CASSVRTSRTDTQYF. The full variable domain, in which reference TRBV2 and TRBJ2-3 provide the parts outside the CDR3, is EPEVTQTPSHQVTQMGQEVILRCVPISNHLYFYWYRQILGQKVEFLVSFYNNEISEKSEIFDDQFSVERPDGSNFTLKIRSTKLEDSAMYFCASSVRTSRTDTQYFGPGTRLTVL.

V gene TRBV19 combines with J gene TRBJ1-1; 8 bases match TRBD1. This CDR3 has 14 amino acids. The V gene's germline CDR1 is LNHDA and CDR2 SQIVND (reference sequence). Trimming cost V 5 bases and J 4 bases; bases outside gene matches: 6. CDR3 coding DNA: TGTGCCAGTAGTCCCGGGACAGGAAGCACTGAAGCTTTCTTT. It translates to CASSPGTGSTEAFF.

The V gene is TRBV10-3, the J gene TRBJ2-6, with a tentative D call TRBD1 (5 bases). V lost 6 bases, J lost 0 bases, and 12 bases lay in between. Germline V gives CDR1 ENHRY, CDR2 SYGVKD. This CDR3 spans 16 amino acids. CDR3 nucleotide sequence: TGTGCCATCAGGGACAAGGTTAGCTCTGGGGCCAACGTCCTGACTTTC. This translates into CAIRDKVSSGANVLTF.

The chain carries TRBV5-4 and TRBJ2-2; tentative D call: TRBD2 (5 bases). The CDR3 runs to 15 residues. Germline V gene data show CDR1 as SGHNT and CDR2 as YYREEE (reference sequence). V gave up 5 bases and J gave up 4 bases, with 15 bases separating them. The CDR3 here is CASRAGGEGTGELFF. CDR3 coding DNA: TGTGCCAGCAGGGCCGGCGGAGAGGGCACCGGGGAGCTGTTTTTT. Drawing the rest from reference TRBV5-4 and TRBJ2-2, the complete variable domain is ETGVTQSPTHLIKTRGQQVTLRCSSQSGHNTVSWYQQALGQGPQFIFQYYREEENGRGNFPPRFSGLQFPNYSSELNVNALELDDSALYLCASRAGGEGTGELFFGEGSRLTVL.

The gene calls are TRBV15 and TRBJ2-1; a possible D gene is TRBD2 (6 bases). This CDR3 spans 13 amino acids. The germline V and J ends were trimmed by 5 bases and 15 bases, with 20 bases remaining between them. Germline lookup yields CDR1 LNHNV and CDR2 YYDKDF (reference sequence). CDR3: CATSPDRGTVAFF. The CDR3 bases are TGTGCCACCAGCCCTGACCGGGGGACTGTTGCGTTCTTC. Supplemented by reference TRBV15 and TRBJ2-1, the full variable domain reads DAMVIQNPRYQVTQFGKPVTLSCSQTLNHNVMYWYQQKSSQAPKLLFHYYDKDFNNEADTPDNFQSRRPNTSFCFLDIRSPGLGDTAMYLCATSPDRGTVAFFGPGTRLTVL.

The rearrangement links TRBV5-3 to TRBJ2-5; 9 bases are a match to TRBD2. TRBV5-3 is marked as an open reading frame, function uncertain. V was clipped by 4 bases and J by 3 bases; unmatched bases: 19. The CDR3 is made up of 19 amino acids. The CDR3: CARSPLRLAGRGPKETQYF. The CDR3 coding sequence is TGTGCCAGAAGCCCCTTAAGGCTAGCGGGAAGGGGGCCCAAAGAGACCCAGTACTTC.

This clone was detected only a few times. Here the CDR3 DNA reads TGTGCCAGCAGCCCCAGCGGGAGGGCCCGCACCGGGGAGCTGTTTTTT. Its protein is CASSPSGRARTGELFF. The V and J genes are TRBV7-9 and TRBJ2-2, with 10 positions matching TRBD2. CDR3 size: 16 residues. The trim removed 5 bases at V and 4 bases at J, leaving 7 bases unmatched. The germline V gene has CDR1 SEHNR and CDR2 FQNEAQ (reference sequence).

The chain is built from TRBV9 and TRBJ1-2; tentative D call: TRBD1 (6 bases). The CDR3 sequence is 14 residues long. CDR1 and CDR2 (germline): SGDLS, YYNGEE. With 1 base removed from V and 8 bases from J, the gap between germline ends came to 15 bases. CDR3 in amino acids: CASSVKGGAGGYTF. The CDR3 DNA reads as TGTGCCAGCAGCGTAAAGGGGGGGGCGGGAGGCTACACCTTC.

The sample holds a few counts of this clone. The chain is built from TRBV27 and TRBJ1-2; D is ambiguous. Trimming shortened V by 3 bases and J by 5 bases, and 10 bases separated the two germline ends. This CDR3 contains 13 residues. Germline V CDR1 and CDR2: MNHEY, SMNVEV (reference sequence). The CDR3, as DNA: TGTGCCAGCAGTTTGTCGGGTGTATATGGCTACACCTTC. Translating gives CASSLSGVYGYTF.

V gene TRBV19 combines with J gene TRBJ1-1; D gene unclear. Germline V lookup: CDR1 LNHDA, CDR2 SQIVND (reference sequence). CDR3 length: 15 amino acids. The V end lost 6 bases, the J end lost 5 bases, and 19 bases lay between the germline ends. The CDR3 nucleotides read TGTGCCAGTAGCCCCCAAGCGGGTCTTAGGACTGAAGCTTTCTTT. This gives the protein CASSPQAGLRTEAFF.

The V call is TRBV5-1, the J call TRBJ2-3; TRBD1 matches at 8 bases. The length of the CDR3 is 13 residues. Germline V gene lookup returns CDR1 SGHRS and CDR2 YFSETQ. J lost 9 bases, V lost 3 bases, and 6 bases had no gene match. CDR3 in amino acids: CASSSDRASTQYF. In DNA form, the CDR3 reads TGCGCCAGCAGCTCGGACAGGGCTAGCACGCAGTATTTT. The complete variable domain, with remaining parts taken from reference TRBV5-1 and TRBJ2-3, reads KAGVTQTPRYLIKTRGQQVTLSCSPISGHRSVSWYQQTPGQGLQFLFEYFSETQRNKGNFPGRFSGRQFSNSRSEMNVSTLELGDSALYLCASSSDRASTQYFGPGTRLTVL.